Listed below are T cell receptor beta chains from one sample, sequenced in a study of beta chain features in type 1 diabetes. The assay was immunoSEQ multiplex PCR, and TCRdb's table has in-frame clones only and misses some. The table records over 150,000 clones, about 13% of them present only once. The sample was central memory CD4+ T cells from blood. These receptors originate from a woman aged 18-29 years in good health. CDR3s include the opening cysteine and the closing phenylalanine or tryptophan. D genes are given only for firm matches. Some rows mark clone size as missing; the rest say once, few, many or name a class of expanded clone.

d_gene: .; v_gene: TRBV2; abundance: .; j_gene: TRBJ1-1; CDR3aa: CASSPSPTENTEAFF; CDR3nt: TGTGCCAGCAGTCCTTCCCCGACAGAGAACACTGAAGCTTTCTTT
d_gene: .; v_gene: TRBV5-4; abundance: few; j_gene: TRBJ2-1; CDR3aa: CASSLDSNEQFF; CDR3nt: TGTGCCAGCAGCTTGGACAGCAATGAGCAGTTCTTC
d_gene: .; v_gene: TRBV29-1; abundance: .; j_gene: TRBJ2-1; CDR3aa: CSVNSGKGQFF; CDR3nt: TGCAGCGTTAACTCGGGAAAGGGGCAGTTCTTC
d_gene: .; v_gene: TRBV28; abundance: few; j_gene: TRBJ1-5; CDR3aa: CASSPIRSSTVSRDQAQHF; CDR3nt: TGTGCCAGCAGTCCGATACGATCCTCGACAGTGTCGCGGGATCAGGCCCAGCATTTT
d_gene: .; v_gene: TRBV20-1; abundance: .; j_gene: TRBJ1-5; CDR3aa: CSATGGQPQHF; CDR3nt: TGCAGTGCTACCGGGGGACAGCCCCAGCATTTT
d_gene: TRBD1; v_gene: TRBV6-1; abundance: .; j_gene: TRBJ1-2; CDR3aa: CASSLPSTGVGGYTF; CDR3nt: TGTGCCAGCAGCCTACCATCGACAGGGGTAGGGGGCTACACCTTC
d_gene: .; v_gene: TRBV28; abundance: .; j_gene: TRBJ1-4; CDR3aa: CASSLSRPSDGEKLFF; CDR3nt: TGTGCCAGCAGTTTATCAAGGCCCAGCGACGGTGAAAAACTGTTTTTT
d_gene: TRBD2; v_gene: TRBV6-4; abundance: few; j_gene: TRBJ2-2; CDR3aa: CASSGGTSGRPNTGELFF; CDR3nt: TGTGCCAGCAGTGGTGGCACTAGCGGGAGGCCTAACACCGGGGAGCTGTTTTTT
d_gene: TRBD2; v_gene: TRBV9; abundance: .; j_gene: TRBJ2-3; CDR3aa: CASTASGSGDTQYF; CDR3nt: TGTGCCAGCACCGCAAGCGGGAGTGGCGATACGCAGTATTTT
d_gene: TRBD1; v_gene: TRBV30; abundance: .; j_gene: TRBJ2-7; CDR3aa: CAWRTGTYEQYF; CDR3nt: TGTGCCTGGAGGACAGGGACCTACGAGCAGTACTTC
d_gene: TRBD2; v_gene: TRBV30; abundance: .; j_gene: TRBJ2-1; CDR3aa: CAWSVKGLAGGRSDNEQFF; CDR3nt: TGTGCCTGGAGTGTCAAGGGACTAGCGGGAGGACGGTCTGACAATGAGCAGTTCTTC
d_gene: TRBD1; v_gene: TRBV6-6; abundance: few; j_gene: TRBJ2-7; CDR3aa: CASSPPEGALYEQYF; CDR3nt: TGTGCCAGCAGCCCCCCCGAGGGGGCCCTCTACGAGCAGTACTTC
d_gene: TRBD2; v_gene: TRBV5-1; abundance: .; j_gene: TRBJ2-3; CDR3aa: CASSSLAGGITDTQYF; CDR3nt: TGCGCCAGCAGCAGTCTAGCGGGAGGGATCACAGATACGCAGTATTTT
d_gene: .; v_gene: TRBV7-9; abundance: few; j_gene: TRBJ1-1; CDR3aa: CASSLPQGSNTEAFF; CDR3nt: TGTGCCAGCAGTTTACCACAGGGCAGTAACACTGAAGCTTTCTTT
d_gene: .; v_gene: TRBV2; abundance: few; j_gene: TRBJ1-1; CDR3aa: CASSETGGWPEAFF; CDR3nt: TGTGCCAGCAGTGAAACGGGGGGCTGGCCTGAAGCTTTCTTT
d_gene: TRBD2; v_gene: TRBV10-3; abundance: .; j_gene: TRBJ2-7; CDR3aa: CAIKAGGKDEQYF; CDR3nt: TGTGCCATCAAAGCGGGAGGGAAGGACGAGCAGTACTTC
d_gene: .; v_gene: TRBV29-1; abundance: few; j_gene: TRBJ2-1; CDR3aa: CSVVSSYNEQFF; CDR3nt: TGCAGCGTTGTGAGCTCCTACAATGAGCAGTTCTTC
d_gene: .; v_gene: TRBV7-9; abundance: .; j_gene: TRBJ2-2; CDR3aa: CASARQNSGELFF; CDR3nt: TGTGCCAGCGCGCGACAGAACTCCGGGGAGCTGTTTTTT
d_gene: .; v_gene: TRBV7-9; abundance: few; j_gene: TRBJ1-1; CDR3aa: CASTSNGGRYTEAFF; CDR3nt: TGTGCCAGCACCTCTAACGGGGGGCGGTACACTGAAGCTTTCTTT
d_gene: .; v_gene: TRBV28; abundance: .; j_gene: TRBJ2-3; CDR3aa: CASSSLPTDTQYF; CDR3nt: TGTGCCAGCAGTTCTCTCCCCACAGATACGCAGTATTTT
d_gene: .; v_gene: TRBV2; abundance: few; j_gene: TRBJ1-5; CDR3aa: CASSAEVYSNQPQHF; CDR3nt: TGTGCCAGCAGTGCCGAGGTGTATAGCAATCAGCCCCAGCATTTT
d_gene: TRBD2; v_gene: TRBV28; abundance: .; j_gene: TRBJ2-4; CDR3aa: CASSPGLVKAKNIQYF; CDR3nt: TGTGCCAGCAGTCCCGGACTAGTGAAAGCCAAAAACATTCAGTACTTC
d_gene: .; v_gene: TRBV11-2; abundance: .; j_gene: TRBJ2-5; CDR3aa: CASSFRGETQYF; CDR3nt: TGTGCCAGCAGCTTCAGGGGTGAGACCCAGTACTTC
d_gene: .; v_gene: TRBV19; abundance: few; j_gene: TRBJ1-4; CDR3aa: CASSTTGTSEKLFF; CDR3nt: TGTGCCAGTAGTACCACCGGGACAAGCGAAAAACTGTTTTTT
d_gene: .; v_gene: TRBV4-2; abundance: .; j_gene: TRBJ2-7; CDR3aa: CASSHGKLLYEQYF; CDR3nt: TGTGCCAGCAGCCACGGGAAGCTCCTCTACGAGCAGTACTTC
d_gene: TRBD1; v_gene: TRBV9; abundance: .; j_gene: TRBJ1-2; CDR3aa: CASSAQGQNYGYTF; CDR3nt: TGTGCCAGCAGCGCCCAGGGACAGAACTATGGCTACACCTTC
d_gene: .; v_gene: TRBV10-3; abundance: few; j_gene: TRBJ1-1; CDR3aa: CATQFTGQNTEAFF; CDR3nt: TGTGCCACGCAATTTACCGGACAGAACACTGAAGCTTTCTTT
d_gene: TRBD1; v_gene: TRBV5-1; abundance: few; j_gene: TRBJ2-7; CDR3aa: CASSFGTGSEQYF; CDR3nt: TGCGCCAGCAGCTTCGGGACAGGCTCCGAGCAGTACTTC
d_gene: .; v_gene: TRBV28; abundance: few; j_gene: TRBJ1-5; CDR3aa: CASSKGDQPQHF; CDR3nt: TGTGCCAGCAGTAAGGGGGATCAGCCCCAGCATTTT
d_gene: TRBD2; v_gene: TRBV5-1; abundance: few; j_gene: TRBJ2-1; CDR3aa: CASSPGGSYNEQFF; CDR3nt: TGCGCCAGCAGCCCCGGGGGGTCCTACAATGAGCAGTTCTTC
d_gene: TRBD1; v_gene: TRBV29-1; abundance: few; j_gene: TRBJ2-2; CDR3aa: CSGDRGAGELFF; CDR3nt: TGCAGCGGGGACAGGGGCGCCGGGGAGCTGTTTTTT
d_gene: TRBD1; v_gene: TRBV27; abundance: few; j_gene: TRBJ1-2; CDR3aa: CASSDRVSYTF; CDR3nt: TGTGCCAGCAGCGACAGGGTTAGCTACACCTTC
d_gene: TRBD2; v_gene: TRBV6-5; abundance: .; j_gene: TRBJ2-5; CDR3aa: CASSYSGGGVRRSQYF; CDR3nt: TGTGCCAGCAGTTACTCGGGGGGGGGAGTCAGGAGGTCCCAGTACTTC
d_gene: TRBD1; v_gene: TRBV5-1; abundance: few; j_gene: TRBJ2-2; CDR3aa: CASSLVPGQGNTGELFF; CDR3nt: TGCGCCAGCAGCTTGGTCCCGGGACAGGGGAACACCGGGGAGCTGTTTTTT
d_gene: TRBD2; v_gene: TRBV5-1; abundance: few; j_gene: TRBJ2-5; CDR3aa: CASSLAGTSEETQYF; CDR3nt: TGCGCCAGCAGCCTCGCCGGGACTAGCGAAGAGACCCAGTACTTC
d_gene: .; v_gene: TRBV30; abundance: once; j_gene: TRBJ1-5; CDR3aa: CAWSAGGSRQPQHF; CDR3nt: TGTGCCTGGAGTGCGGGGGGCAGTAGGCAGCCCCAGCATTTT
d_gene: TRBD1; v_gene: TRBV6-1; abundance: .; j_gene: TRBJ1-2; CDR3aa: CASILAGGYDGYTF; CDR3nt: TGTGCCAGCATTTTAGCAGGGGGCTACGATGGCTACACCTTC